These 14 T cell receptor beta chains share one sample of origin, sequenced in a study of tumor-infiltrating lymphocytes in primary liver carcinoma. Co-extracting RNA and DNA was done with about 20-34 mg of unsorted bulk tissue as input. TCR beta cDNA was reverse-transcribed from approximately 0.45 ug of total RNA. The reaction used a constant-region primer and ProtoScript II reverse transcriptase. It was through three nested multiplex PCR rounds of slightly modified ARM-PCR that TCR beta libraries arose. The first two PCR rounds used TRBV1-TRBV30 forward primers with a C-beta reverse primer, 9 to 10 cycles each. TCRdb reprocessed the multiplex PCR reads via MiXCR and lists one record per CDR3 protein. The sample records 20,000 to 25,000 distinct CDR3 sequences, about 79% being singletons. Input material: liver tumor tissue from sampling region 1. Subset of the sample: tumor region T1, superior pole. These receptors all come from a young woman with primary liver carcinoma and hepatitis B virus infection.

As regards this clonotype: The final CDR3 position lacks the conserved phenylalanine or tryptophan, pointing to a likely read error. This rearrangement joins TRBV6-5 to TRBJ2-2; D remains ambiguous. This CDR3 has 15 residues. With 5 bases removed from V and 4 bases from J, the gap between germline ends came to 14 bases. Germline loops: CDR1 MNHEY, CDR2 SVGAGI. The CDR3 coding sequence is TGTGCCAGCAGTACGTGGATAGGGTTCACCGGGGAGCTGTTTTCT. It codes for CASSTWIGFTGELFS.

As concerns this clonotype: Because it lacks the conserved phenylalanine or tryptophan at the end, this CDR3 is likely a read error. This chain's CDR3 is CSAPAGGNIGELFL. In DNA form, the CDR3 reads TGCAGCGCTCCAGCCGGCGGGAACATCGGGGAGCTGTTTCTT. The rearrangement links TRBV29-1 to TRBJ2-2, with a weak D call TRBD2 (6 bases). The CDR3 runs to 14 residues. Germline values: CDR1 SQVTM, CDR2 ANQGSEA.

This clonotype has just a few counts. This rearrangement joins TRBV5-1 to TRBJ2-7, with D tentatively TRBD1 or TRBD2 (5 bases each). There are 14 residues in the CDR3. Trimming shortened V by 5 bases and J by 4 bases, and 16 bases separated the two germline ends. CDR1 and CDR2 from the germline V gene are SGHRS and YFSETQ. The CDR3 is CASRLVGTLYEQYF. The CDR3 nucleotides are TGCGCCAGCAGGTTAGTGGGGACCCTTTACGAGCAGTACTTC.

In regard to this clonotype: Given a much more abundant clone one base away, this may be a read error. V and J are TRBV11-1 and TRBJ2-7; D ambiguous. The ends were cut back, 8 bases at V and 6 bases at J, with 14 bases in the middle. Germline assignment: CDR1 SGHAT and CDR2 FQDESV (reference sequence). This CDR3 spans 12 amino acids. CDR3 sequence (DNA): TGTGCCAGCGTAGGATACCTCCGCGAGCAGTACTTC. Its translation: CASVGYLREQYF.

In regard to this clonotype: The junction does not match germline at one end; this may be a read error. The chain combines TRBV11-2 with TRBJ2-7; D possibly corresponds to TRBD1 (7 bases). The CDR3 contains 15 residues. From germline, CDR1 is SGHAT and CDR2 FQNNGV. The CDR3 loop reads CASNVEGAGGYEQYF. The CDR3 DNA is TGTGCAAGCAACGTGGAGGGGGCGGGTGGGTACGAGCAGTACTTC.

In regard to this clonotype: The junction differs from germline at one of its ends, possibly a read error. The gene calls are TRBV4-1 and TRBJ2-1, with 9 bases that match TRBD2. This CDR3 spans 16 amino acids. The germline gives CDR1 MGHRA, CDR2 YSYEKL. The CDR3 sequence is CASSQVASGRRNEQFF. The CDR3 DNA sequence: TGCGCCAGCAGTCAAGTCGCCAGCGGGAGGCGCAATGAGCAGTTCTTC.

As regards this clonotype: At one of its ends the junction is not consistent with the germline gene, which may arise from a read error. This chain uses TRBV5-4 with TRBJ2-3, with 10 positions matching TRBD2. The CDR3 is made up of 18 amino acids. The V gene's germline CDR1 is SGHNT and CDR2 YYREEE (reference sequence). The CDR3 nucleotides are TGTGCCAGCAGTATCCCGGCGGCTAGCGGGAGTCGAACAGATACGCAATATTTT. This translates into CASSIPAASGSRTDTQYF.

Note on this clonotype: This clone may be a read error of a much larger clone one base away. The chain couples TRBV11-2 to TRBJ2-5; D is possibly TRBD1 (5 bases). Germline values: CDR1 SGHAT, CDR2 FQNNGV. The length of the CDR3 is 13 residues. The CDR3 nucleotides read TGTGGCAGCAGCCCTAGACAGATAGAGACCCAGTACTTC. Amino acids: CGSSPRQIETQYF. The variable domain in full, completed from reference TRBV11-2 and TRBJ2-5, reads EAGVAQSPRYKIIEKRQSVAFWCNPISGHATLYWYQQILGQGPKLLIQFQNNGVVDDSQLPKDRFSAERLKGVDSTLKIQPAKLEDSAVYLCGSSPRQIETQYFGPGTRLLVL.

Regarding this clonotype: At one of its ends the junction is not consistent with the germline gene, which may arise from a read error. The chain joins TRBV5-4 to TRBJ2-3; tentatively, D is TRBD2 (7 bases). This CDR3 contains 18 residues. Per the germline V gene, CDR1 is SGHNT and CDR2 is YYREEE (reference sequence). In DNA form, the CDR3 reads TGTGCCAGCAGTAACCCGGTGGCCAGCGGGAATCGGACAGATACCCAGTATTTT. Its translation is CASSNPVASGNRTDTQYF.

About this clonotype itself: One end of the junction is discordant with germline, which a read error may explain. V gene TRBV30 combines with J gene TRBJ1-1, with TRBD1 matching 7 bases. This CDR3 contains 13 residues. The V gene's germline CDR1 is GTSNPN and CDR2 SVGIG (reference sequence). CDR3 coding DNA: TGTGCCTGGAAGTCTCAAGGGGGCCCTGAAGCCTTCTTT. The encoded protein is CAWKSQGGPEAFF.

Comment on this clonotype: Germline is not matched at one junction end, which may reflect a read error. V gene TRBV5-6 combines with J gene TRBJ2-7, with TRBD1 identical over 8 bases. Germline assignment: CDR1 SGHDT and CDR2 YYEEEE. This CDR3 has 13 amino acids. The CDR3 DNA reads TGTGCTAGCAGCTTACGGACAGGGCCACCGCAATACTTC. Its translation is CASSLRTGPPQYF. The variable domain in full, with the rest retrieved from reference TRBV5-6 and TRBJ2-7, is DAGVTQSPTHLIKTRGQQVTLRCSPKSGHDTVSWYQQALGQGPQFIFQYYEEEERQRGNFPDRFSGHQFPNYSSELNVNALLLGDSALYLCASSLRTGPPQYFGPGTRLTVT.

As concerns this clonotype: The conserved phenylalanine or tryptophan normally closing the CDR3 is absent here, so this likely arose from a read error. The chain has TRBV6-5 and TRBJ2-5; the D gene is possibly TRBD1 (5 bases). This CDR3 has 13 residues. CDR1 is MNHEY and CDR2 is SVGAGI in the germline V gene. CDR3 sequence: CANSTDKGLTQYS. In DNA form, the CDR3 reads TGTGCCAACAGTACCGACAAGGGGCTGACCCAGTACTCC.

As to this clonotype: At one end, the junction sequence differs from germline, possibly due to a read error. The chain joins TRBV28 to TRBJ1-6; D not certain. The CDR3 spans 14 residues. Germline V gene lookup returns CDR1 MDHEN and CDR2 SYDVKM. CDR3 residues: CANSGLSGASPFPF. The CDR3 DNA sequence: TGTGCCAACAGTGGACTATCCGGAGCTTCACCCTTCCCCTTT.

Relative to its sample, this clonotype is medium-sized. The chain carries TRBV7-3 and TRBJ2-1; 11 nucleotides match TRBD2. V shed 3 bases and J 5 bases; nucleotides not matched to a gene: 3. CDR1 and CDR2 from the germline V gene are SGHTA and FQGTGA. The CDR3 has 15 residues. For the CDR3, the DNA is TGTGCCAGCAGCTTGACTAGCGGGACGAACAATGAGCAGTTCTTC. It specifies CASSLTSGTNNEQFF. Variable domain in full (rest from reference TRBV7-3 and TRBJ2-1): GAGVSQTPSNKVTEKGKYVELRCDPISGHTALYWYRQSLGQGPEFLIYFQGTGAADDSGLPNDRFFAVRPEGSVSTLKIQRTERGDSAVYLCASSLTSGTNNEQFFGPGTRLTVL.